This T cell receptor beta chain was documented in a study of T cell responses to AZD1222 COVID-19 vaccine. Findings of the study overall: The repertoires were collected only after the peak T cell response.

Points on this clone: The target antigen is unknown.

This CDR3 region has 13 residues. Per the germline V gene, CDR1 is SGHAT and CDR2 is FQNNGV. With 1 base removed from V and 10 bases from J, the gap between germline ends came to 14 bases. TCRdb's table, derived via immunoSEQ multiplex PCR, lists solely in-frame clones and lacks some. The sample has 150,000 to 200,000 clones; 88% are singletons. V is TRBV11-2 and J is TRBJ2-7, with TRBD2 as a possible D gene (5 bases). Here the sequenced sample was peripheral blood, taken 28 days after the second AZD1222 dose. The source is an adult who received the AZD1222 COVID-19 vaccine. This CDR3 is CASSLGFGGSQYF. CDR3 sequence (DNA): TGTGCCAGCAGCTTAGGTTTCGGAGGAAGCCAGTACTTC.